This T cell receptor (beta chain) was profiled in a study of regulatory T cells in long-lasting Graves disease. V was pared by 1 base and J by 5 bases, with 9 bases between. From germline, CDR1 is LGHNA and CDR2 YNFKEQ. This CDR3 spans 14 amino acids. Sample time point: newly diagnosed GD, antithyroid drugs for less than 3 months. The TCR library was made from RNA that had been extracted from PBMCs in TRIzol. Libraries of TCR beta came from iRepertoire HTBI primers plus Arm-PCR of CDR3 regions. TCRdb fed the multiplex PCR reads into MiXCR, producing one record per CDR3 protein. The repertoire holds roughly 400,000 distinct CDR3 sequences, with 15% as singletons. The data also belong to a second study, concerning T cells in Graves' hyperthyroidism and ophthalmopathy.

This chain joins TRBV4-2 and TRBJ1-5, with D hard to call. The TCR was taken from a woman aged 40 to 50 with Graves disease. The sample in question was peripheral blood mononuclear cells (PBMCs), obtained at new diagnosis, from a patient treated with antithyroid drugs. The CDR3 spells CASSQAYSDQPQHF. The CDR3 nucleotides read TGTGCCAGCAGCCAAGCATATTCCGATCAGCCCCAGCATTTT.